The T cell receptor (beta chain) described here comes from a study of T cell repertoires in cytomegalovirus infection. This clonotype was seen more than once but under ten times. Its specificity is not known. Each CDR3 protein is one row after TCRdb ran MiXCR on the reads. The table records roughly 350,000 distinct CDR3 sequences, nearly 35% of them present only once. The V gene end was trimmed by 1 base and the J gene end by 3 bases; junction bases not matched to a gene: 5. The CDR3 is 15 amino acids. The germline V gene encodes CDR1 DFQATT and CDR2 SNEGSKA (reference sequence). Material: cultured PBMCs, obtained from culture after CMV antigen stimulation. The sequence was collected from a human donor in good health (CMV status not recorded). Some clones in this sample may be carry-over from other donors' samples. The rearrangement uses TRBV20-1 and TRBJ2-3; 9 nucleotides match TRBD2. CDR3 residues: CSARVLLAGTDTQYF. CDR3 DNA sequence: TGCAGTGCTAGAGTGTTGCTAGCGGGAACAGATACGCAGTATTTT.